The clone carrying this TCR beta chain was counted at least ten times. Noted time point: blood at routine non-recurrence follow-up after resection. The sequenced material consisted of unsorted whole RNA from tumor, nontumor lung or frozen PBMC. TCRdb recomputed calls from the 5' RACE reads with MiXCR, one row per CDR3 protein. The sample has fewer than 60,000 distinct CDR3 sequences; 7.4% are singletons. Germline V gene sequence: CDR1 SNHLY, CDR2 FYNNEI. The CDR3 has 15 amino acids. Trimming took 6 bases from V and 4 from J; bases not matched to a gene: 6. The sample comes from a study of spatial heterogeneity in lung cancer.

The TCR comes from a female donor with early-stage non-small cell lung cancer. The sample here was PBMCs, taken at follow-up. This rearrangement joins TRBV2 to TRBJ1-5, with TRBD1 matching 10 bases. For the CDR3, the DNA is TGTGCCAGCAGGGGACAGGGGTTGAGGAATCAGCCCCAGCATTTT. Its translation: CASRGQGLRNQPQHF.